The clone carrying this T cell receptor (beta chain) was seen repeatedly, ten times or more. Antigen unknown. The CDR3 extends over 15 amino acids. The V gene's germline CDR1 is MNHEY and CDR2 SVGAGI. With V trimmed by 0 bases and J by 5 bases, 3 bases remained unmatched. TCRdb called the reads again in MiXCR, with one record for every CDR3 protein. This table has roughly 600,000 distinct CDR3 sequences, roughly 24% appearing once. The data were taken from a study of T cell repertoires in cytomegalovirus infection. Study at large: Matching HLA type and CMV infection were both indicated by public TCR beta signatures.

General study points: Predominance within the ex vivo response was attributable to HLA-C-restricted CMV-specific TCR beta clonotypes. Cumulated frequencies of public TCR beta families served to identify carriers of CMV plus the relevant HLA.

V and J are TRBV6-5 and TRBJ2-5; TRBD2 matches at 10 bases. This TCR was recovered from a human donor in good health (CMV status not recorded). Some clones in this sample may be carry-over from other donors' samples. Sequencing input: CD8+ T cells from PBMCs. The CDR3 loop reads CASSYSSGGWETQYF. CDR3 coding DNA: TGTGCCAGCAGTTACTCTAGCGGGGGGTGGGAGACCCAGTACTTC.